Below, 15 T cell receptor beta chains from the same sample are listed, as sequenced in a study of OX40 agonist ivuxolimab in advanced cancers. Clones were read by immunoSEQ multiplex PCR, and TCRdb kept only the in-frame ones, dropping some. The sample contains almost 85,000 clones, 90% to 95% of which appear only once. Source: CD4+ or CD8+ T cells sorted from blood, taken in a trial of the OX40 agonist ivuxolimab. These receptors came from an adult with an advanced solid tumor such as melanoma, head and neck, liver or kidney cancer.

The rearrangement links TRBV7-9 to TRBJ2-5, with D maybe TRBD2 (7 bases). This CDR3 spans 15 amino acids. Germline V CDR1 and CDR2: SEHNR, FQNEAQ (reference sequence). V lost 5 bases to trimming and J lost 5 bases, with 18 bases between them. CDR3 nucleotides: TGTGCCAGCAGCGCCCCGGGGGCAGCGGGGGAGACCCAGTACTTC. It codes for CASSAPGAAGETQYF.

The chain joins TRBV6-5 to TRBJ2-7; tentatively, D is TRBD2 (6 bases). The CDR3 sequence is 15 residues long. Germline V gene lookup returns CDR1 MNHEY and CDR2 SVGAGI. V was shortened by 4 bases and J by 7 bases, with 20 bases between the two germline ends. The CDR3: CASSLSGPLSWEQYF. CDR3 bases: TGTGCCAGCAGTTTGAGCGGGCCTCTTTCTTGGGAGCAGTACTTC.

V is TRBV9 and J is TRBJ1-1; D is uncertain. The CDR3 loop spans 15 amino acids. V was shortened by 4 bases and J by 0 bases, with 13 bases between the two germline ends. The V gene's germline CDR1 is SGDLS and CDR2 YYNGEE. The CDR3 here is CASSPQGGLNTEAFF. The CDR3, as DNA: TGTGCCAGCAGCCCCCAAGGCGGGCTGAACACTGAAGCTTTCTTT.

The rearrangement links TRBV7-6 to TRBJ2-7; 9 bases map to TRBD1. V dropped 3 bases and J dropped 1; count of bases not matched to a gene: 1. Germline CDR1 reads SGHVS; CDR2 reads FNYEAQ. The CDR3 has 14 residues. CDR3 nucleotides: TGTGCCAGCAGCTTCGGGACAGGGTCCTACGAGCAGTACTTC. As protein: CASSFGTGSYEQYF.

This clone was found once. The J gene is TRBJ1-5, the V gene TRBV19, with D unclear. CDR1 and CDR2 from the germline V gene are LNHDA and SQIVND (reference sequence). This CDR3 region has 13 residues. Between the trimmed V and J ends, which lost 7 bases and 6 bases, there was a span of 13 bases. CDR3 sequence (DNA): TGTGCCAGTATAGAGGAAGGTGGTCAGCCCCAGCATTTT. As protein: CASIEEGGQPQHF.

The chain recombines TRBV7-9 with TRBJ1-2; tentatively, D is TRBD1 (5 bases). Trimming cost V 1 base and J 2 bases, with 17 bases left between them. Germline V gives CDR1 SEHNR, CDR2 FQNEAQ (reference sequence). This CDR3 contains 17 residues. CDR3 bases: TGTGCCAGCAGCTTAGGAATCGCCGGGGCCTGGAACTATGGCTACACCTTC. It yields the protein CASSLGIAGAWNYGYTF.

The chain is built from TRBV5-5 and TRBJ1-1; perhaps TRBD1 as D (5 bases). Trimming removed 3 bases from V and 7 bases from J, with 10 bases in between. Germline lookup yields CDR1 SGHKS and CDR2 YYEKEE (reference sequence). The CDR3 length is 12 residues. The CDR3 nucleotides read TGTGCCAGCAGCTCAGCTAGGGGTGAAGCTTTCTTT. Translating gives CASSSARGEAFF.

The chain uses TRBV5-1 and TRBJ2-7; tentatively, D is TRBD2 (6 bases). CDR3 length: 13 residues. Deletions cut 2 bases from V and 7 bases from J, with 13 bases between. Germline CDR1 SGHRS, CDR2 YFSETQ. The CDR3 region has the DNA TGCGCCAGCAGCTTAGTCCGCGGGATGGAGCAGTACTTC. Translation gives CASSLVRGMEQYF.

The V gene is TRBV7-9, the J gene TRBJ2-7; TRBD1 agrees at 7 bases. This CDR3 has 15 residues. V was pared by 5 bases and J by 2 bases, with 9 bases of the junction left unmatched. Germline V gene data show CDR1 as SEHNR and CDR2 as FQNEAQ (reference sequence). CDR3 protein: CASSPRDSFTYEQYF. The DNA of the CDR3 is TGTGCCAGCAGCCCCCGGGACAGCTTTACCTACGAGCAGTACTTC.

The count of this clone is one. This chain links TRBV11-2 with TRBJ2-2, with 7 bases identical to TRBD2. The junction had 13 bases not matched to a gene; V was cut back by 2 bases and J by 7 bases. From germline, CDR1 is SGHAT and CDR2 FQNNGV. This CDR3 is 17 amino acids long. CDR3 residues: CASSLRYRTREGGELFF. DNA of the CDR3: TGTGCCAGCAGCTTACGGTACAGGACTAGAGAAGGCGGGGAGCTGTTTTTT.

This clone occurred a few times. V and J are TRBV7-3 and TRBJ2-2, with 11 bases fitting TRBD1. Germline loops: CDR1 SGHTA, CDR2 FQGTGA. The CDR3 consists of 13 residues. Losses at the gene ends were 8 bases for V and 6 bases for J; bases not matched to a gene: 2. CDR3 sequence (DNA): TGTGCCAGCGGGGGACAGGGGGCCGGGGAGCTGTTTTTT. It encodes CASGGQGAGELFF.

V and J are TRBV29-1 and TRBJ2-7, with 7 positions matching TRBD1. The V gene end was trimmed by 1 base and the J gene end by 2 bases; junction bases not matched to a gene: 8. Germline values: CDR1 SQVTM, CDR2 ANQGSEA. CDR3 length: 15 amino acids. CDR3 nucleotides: TGCAGCGTTGAAGGGCGACAGGGTACCACCTACGAGCAGTACTTC. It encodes CSVEGRQGTTYEQYF.

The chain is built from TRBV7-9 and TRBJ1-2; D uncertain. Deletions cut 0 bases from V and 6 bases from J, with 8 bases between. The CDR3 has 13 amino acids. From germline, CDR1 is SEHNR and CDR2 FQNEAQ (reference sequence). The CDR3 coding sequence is TGTGCCAGCAGCTTAGCGGTACGGGATGGCTACACCTTC. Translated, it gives CASSLAVRDGYTF.

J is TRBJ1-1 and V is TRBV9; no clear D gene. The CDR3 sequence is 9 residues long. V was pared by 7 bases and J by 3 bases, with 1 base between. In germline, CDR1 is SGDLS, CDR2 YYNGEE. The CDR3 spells CASDTEAFF. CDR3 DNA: TGTGCCAGCGACACTGAAGCTTTCTTT.

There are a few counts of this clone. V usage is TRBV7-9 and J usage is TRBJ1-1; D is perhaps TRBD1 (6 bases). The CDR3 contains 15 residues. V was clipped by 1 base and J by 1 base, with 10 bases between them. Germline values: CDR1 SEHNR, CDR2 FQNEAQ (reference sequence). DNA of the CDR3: TGTGCCAGCAGCTTAGAGCAGGGGTCGAACACTGAAGCTTTCTTT. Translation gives CASSLEQGSNTEAFF.